Given below is one T cell receptor beta chain in context. As yet, its antigen is unknown. The data derive from a study of human T cells and chemical hapten exposure. In the study overall: Small pooled library volume differences mainly caused per-sample TCR yield variation.

Points from the study as a whole: Once DPC sensitization occurred, TCRs above 1 in 1000 frequency showed no change.

Individual cDNA molecules had unique molecular identifiers attached to them by the library. Authors' processing steps: Ranging from about 20,000 to 700,000, TCR counts per sample had a median value of around 91,000. TCRdb processed the 5' RACE reads anew with MiXCR; each CDR3 protein has one entry. In this record, the V and J calls reflect TCRdb's handling and not the investigators' own analysis. The data show approximately 81,000 distinct CDR3 sequences, with less than 9.5% seen just once and approximately 2.3% held by the top ten. Germline CDR1 reads SGHRS; CDR2 reads YFSETQ. Trimming cost V 0 bases and J 5 bases; bases outside gene matches: 10. CDR3 length: 17 amino acids. The study extracted total RNA from unfractionated whole blood.

The chain combines TRBV5-1 with TRBJ2-1; TRBD1 agrees at 8 bases. The source is a male donor in good health. This chain's CDR3 is CASSLAVMGQENNEQFF. CDR3 nucleotide sequence: TGCGCCAGCAGCTTGGCTGTGATGGGACAGGAAAACAATGAGCAGTTCTTC.